The following is a T cell receptor (beta chain) sequence with its context. This record comes from a study of shared clonotypes between healthy human individuals. DNA input for the unsorted PBMC replicate PCRs was about 0.3 ug, 30,000 to 35,000 T cell genomes. Only in-frame clones appear in the TCRdb table, and some are missing; sequencing was by immunoSEQ multiplex PCR. This table has fewer than 650,000 clones, roughly 72% appearing once. Trimming removed 0 bases at V and 0 bases at J, with 5 bases between. This CDR3 is built from 14 residues. Germline CDR1 is SGHTA and CDR2 is FQGNSA. The donor population consisted of healthy HIV-negative adults with no recent acute infections or vaccinations.

V gene TRBV7-2 combines with J gene TRBJ1-1; D remains ambiguous. This sequence was found in a woman in her thirties or forties in good health. Some clones in this sample may be carry-over from other donors' samples. Sequencing used PBMCs. The DNA for the CDR3 is TGTGCCAGCAGCTTAGCGCCCATGAACACTGAAGCTTTCTTT. Translating it yields CASSLAPMNTEAFF.